Below, one T cell receptor (beta chain) is given with its context. No cognate antigen has been identified for it. Base-call qualities are not available, and no considerably larger clone is one nucleotide away. The entry originates in a study of blood T cell repertoires in COVID-19 (dated by TCRdb to 2019 to 2021). Looking at the study overall: The collaborator samples originated in the United States, Italy and Spain and spanned the acute and convalescent phases of COVID-19. The prospective study material was composed of cDNA or gDNA derived from T cells, B-cell-depleted T cells, or PBMCs. Subjects who had been exposed to COVID-19, were actively infected with it, or had recovered from it provided the deeply sampled blood TCRbeta repertoires that made up the dataset. The repertoires were released in a freely available public database intended as a resource for research on the immune response to SARS-CoV-2. Samples came from the ongoing ImmuneRACE study (first 160 participants) plus 1,254 subjects from 6 global collaborators. A de-identified subject ID, COVID-19 status, age in years and sex were almost always included in the sample metadata. Where HLA class I and class II types were available, the types were taken from metadata supplied by the sample provider, not from assay-based typing. Points the paper makes about the study in general: Clinical and demographic metadata were provided uncurated, with the amount varying by source and participant.

TCRbeta CDR3 regions were amplified from genomic DNA by means of the immunoSEQ Assay, a bias-controlled multiplex PCR. On the authors' methods: Within the assay, amplification of reference gene primers was used to estimate how many nucleated cells each sample contained. To quantify the absolute abundance of each unique TCRbeta CDR3 rearrangement, sequence reads were collapsed and filtered. For each sample, productive Simpson clonality was calculated by taking the square root of Simpson's diversity index across productive rearrangements. TCRdb obtained this table from immuneACCESS and retained in-frame rearrangements with V and J assigned. These tables miss some clones; where compared with another copy, unresolved V genes account for less than half of the shortfall, and the remainder is unexplained. The DNA was the basis for D and trimming; V, J and clone size are from that table. In this sample the table shows roughly 110,000 clones, over 75% of which occur a single time. Jointly, the top ten make up 8% to 9.5% of the sample.

CDR1 and CDR2 (MNHEY, SMNVEV) derive from the germline V gene (reference sequence). V is cut back by 4 bases and J by 5 bases, with 2 bases in the junction unmatched. Including the terminal cysteine and phenylalanine, the CDR3 comprises 13 residues. The retained sequence is limited to the CDR3, 39 bases, with the frame set at the first base. A second Seattle source provided samples from volunteer blood donors who had recovered from COVID-19. Collaborating institutions collected whole blood in K2EDTA tubes following their own protocols. Collaborator samples were shipped for TCRbeta analysis as frozen whole blood, isolated PBMCs, or DNA extracted from either sample type.

This receptor was identified in a woman in her 70s who had recovered from COVID-19. The chain joins TRBV27 to TRBJ1-5; 7 central nucleotides agree with TRBD1. Material for sequencing was peripheral blood. The sequenced DNA is TGTGCCAGCAGTTACCAGGGGGATCAGCCCCAGCATTTT. Translation gives CASSYQGDQPQHF.